The sample holds many counts of the clone carrying this TCR beta chain. The CDR3 has 15 residues. The V and J ends lost 1 base and 6 bases respectively, with 16 bases between them. CDR1 is SGHRS, CDR2 YFSETQ, per germline. The entry originates in a study of molecular identifiers for immune sequencing clone quantification. Background on the study: Across replicate runs, RNA obtained from around 20,000 or 100,000 naive CD8 cells was divided into five, with four undergoing sequencing.

Via MiXCR, TCRdb re-called the PCR reads, giving one row per CDR3 protein. The table has hundreds of thousands of distinct CDR3 sequences, over 20% seen once; the top ten hold about 0.71%. Material: naive CD8+ T cells from blood, with Jurkat cell RNA spiked in. Subset: FACS-sorted CD8+CD4-CCR7+CD45RA+ naive T cells. The rearrangement joins TRBV5-1 to TRBJ2-5, with D maybe TRBD2 (7 bases). This receptor was identified in a human donor in good health. Some libraries in this study had Jurkat cell RNA spiked in. Here the CDR3 reads CASSLTERGGKTQYF. DNA for the CDR3: TGCGCCAGCAGCTTGACTGAGAGGGGGGGGAAGACCCAGTACTTC.